The rows below give T cell receptor beta chains drawn from one sample of a study of metastatic and nonmetastatic thyroid tumors. TCRdb used MiXCR to call clones anew from the PCR reads. The table records under 20,000 clones, around 28% of them present only once. The sample taken for sequencing was tumor tissue. These TCRs come from a male donor with papillary thyroid cancer or a benign thyroid nodule (not recorded which). Some clones in this sample may be carry-over from other donors' samples. The CDR3 runs from the conserved cysteine through the conserved F or W. The D gene is left open where the match is weak. The listing skips clone size in some rows; elsewhere it reads once, few, many or a size class.

TRBV20-1,NA,TRBD2,TRBJ2-7,TGCAGTTCTAACCAGGAGGCGGGGGGGCGGCTCGAGCAGTACTTC,CSSNQEAGGRLEQYF
TRBV7-8,many,TRBD2,TRBJ2-5,TGTGCCAGCAGCTTAGTTGGGTTGAGCGGGATTGAGACCCAGTACTTC,CASSLVGLSGIETQYF
TRBV7-9,NA,NA,TRBJ2-7,TGTGCCAGCAGCCCGCGGACTGAAACCTACGAGCAGTACTTC,CASSPRTETYEQYF
TRBV6-6,many,NA,TRBJ2-1,TGTGCCAGCAGTTACTTTGGGTGGGGCCGCCGCTCCTACAATGAGCAGTTCTTC,CASSYFGWGRRSYNEQFF
TRBV7-9,few,NA,TRBJ2-7,TGTGCCAGCACCTTTGTTAGGGGACTGAGCTACGAGCAGTACTTC,CASTFVRGLSYEQYF
TRBV20-1,NA,TRBD2,TRBJ2-3,TGCAGTGCTTCTAGACTAGCGGGGGGTCTTACAGATACGCAGTATTTT,CSASRLAGGLTDTQYF
TRBV20-1,once,TRBD2,TRBJ2-1,TGCAGTGCTAGGAAAAATAGCGGGTCTGGGAATGAGCAGTTCTTC,CSARKNSGSGNEQFF
TRBV12-3/TRBV12-4,few,NA,TRBJ2-1,TGTGCCAGCAGTTTAGATACAGGGCGAGAGCAGTTCTTC,CASSLDTGREQFF
TRBV7-9,medium-sized,NA,TRBJ2-3,TGTGCCAGCAGCCCCGAAGGGGATACGCAGTATTTT,CASSPEGDTQYF
TRBV28,NA,NA,TRBJ2-1,TGTGCCAGCAGTTTGGGGGAGAATGAGCAGTTGTTC,CASSLGENEQLF
TRBV24-1,NA,NA,TRBJ2-6,TGTGCCACCAGTGACCCGATGAGCGGGGCCAACGTCCTGACTTTC,CATSDPMSGANVLTF
TRBV7-9,many,NA,TRBJ1-5,TGTGCCAGCAGCTTAGTCGGCGGCGATCAGCCCCAGCATTTT,CASSLVGGDQPQHF
TRBV20-1,many,NA,TRBJ2-3,TGCAGTGCTAGACCTAGCGTAGGCACAGATACGCAGTATTTT,CSARPSVGTDTQYF
TRBV5-1,once,NA,TRBJ1-1,TGCGCCAGCAGCTTGTCCTGGGAGGGAAACTGTTTCTTT,CASSLSWEGNCFF
TRBV4-1,many,NA,TRBJ1-3,TGCGCCAGCAGCCAAGATCAAGTTTGGGGCAGAACCTCTGGAAACACCATATATTTT,CASSQDQVWGRTSGNTIYF
TRBV11-1,NA,NA,TRBJ2-2,TGTGCCAGCAGCGGCACCGGGACGGTTAACACCGGGGAGCTGTTTTTT,CASSGTGTVNTGELFF
TRBV12-3/TRBV12-4,many,NA,TRBJ1-1,TGTGCCAGCACCTATAAGGGCACTGAAGCTTTCTTT,CASTYKGTEAFF
TRBV20-1,NA,NA,TRBJ2-7,TGCAGTGCTAGAGACAGGAGCTACGAGCAGTACTTC,CSARDRSYEQYF
TRBV20-1,NA,TRBD2,TRBJ2-3,TGCAGTGCCAAAGGGCTAGCGGAGTTCACAGATACGCAGTATTTT,CSAKGLAEFTDTQYF
TRBV7-2,NA,NA,TRBJ2-7,TGTGCCAGCAGCTTAGCGCTTAACACAGGTTACGAGCAGTACTTC,CASSLALNTGYEQYF
TRBV6-2/TRBV6-3,NA,TRBD2,TRBJ2-7,TGTGCCAGCAGTTACTCGACTAGCGGAAGCTCCTACGAGCAGTACTTC,CASSYSTSGSSYEQYF
TRBV7-9,NA,NA,TRBJ2-7,TGTGCCAGCAGCTCAAAAGGGAGCTCATACGAGCAGTACTTC,CASSSKGSSYEQYF
TRBV5-1,NA,NA,TRBJ2-3,TGCGAAAGCAGCCCGGGGGCCACAGATACGCAGTATTTT,CESSPGATDTQYF
TRBV24-1,medium-sized,TRBD2,TRBJ2-1,TGTGCCACCAGTGATCCTTCTCTCAGCGGGAGGGCCATCAATGAGCAGTTCTTC,CATSDPSLSGRAINEQFF
TRBV20-1,medium-sized,TRBD1,TRBJ2-6,TGCAGTGCTCTCCGGGACAGGGATATGTCTGGGGCCAACGTCCTGACTTTC,CSALRDRDMSGANVLTF
TRBV11-2,NA,NA,TRBJ2-1,TGTGCCAGCAGTCACCGCGGCGGCTGGCGCGAGCAGTTCTTC,CASSHRGGWREQFF
TRBV27,few,NA,TRBJ1-6,TGTGCCAGCAGCCGCTCCGATTCACCCCTCCACTTT,CASSRSDSPLHF
TRBV11-2,medium-sized,NA,TRBJ2-2,TGTGCCAGCAGCTTTCGGTCCACCGGGGAGCTGTTTTTT,CASSFRSTGELFF
TRBV27,many,NA,TRBJ1-6,TGTGCCAGCAGTTTGGACAGAAACTCACCCCTCCACTTT,CASSLDRNSPLHF
TRBV9,NA,NA,TRBJ2-1,TGTGCCAGCAGCGTAGGGTGGAATAGTGGGTCCGAGCAGTTCTTC,CASSVGWNSGSEQFF
TRBV19,NA,NA,TRBJ1-2,TGTGCCAGTACCTCTACCCAGGGCTTTTGGCATGGCTACACCTTC,CASTSTQGFWHGYTF
TRBV12-3/TRBV12-4,medium-sized,NA,TRBJ2-1,TGTGCCAGCAGCCACCAGCGAACCGCGGATGAGCAGTTCTTC,CASSHQRTADEQFF
TRBV4-1,few,NA,TRBJ2-7,TGCGCCAGCAGCCAAGATGCGTTCGGGCGGGGTGAGCAGTACTTC,CASSQDAFGRGEQYF
TRBV28,few,TRBD1,TRBJ1-2,TGTGCCAGCAGATCCGGGACAGTCTATGGCTACACCTTC,CASRSGTVYGYTF
TRBV5-1,NA,NA,TRBJ2-2,TGCGCCAGCAGCCCCGGGCAAATCACCGGGGAGCTGTTTTTT,CASSPGQITGELFF
TRBV20-1,NA,NA,TRBJ2-7,TGCAGTGCTAGGTTTCCTATCGGGAACTCCCGCGAGCAGAACTTC,CSARFPIGNSREQNF
TRBV4-1,NA,NA,TRBJ1-1,TGCGCCAGCAGCCAAGGGCTACAGGGACGAGTGACGAACACTGAAGCTTTCTTT,CASSQGLQGRVTNTEAFF
TRBV6-5,NA,NA,TRBJ1-2,TGTGCCAGCAGTTCCTGGACAGAAGGACCCGGCTACACCTTC,CASSSWTEGPGYTF
TRBV13,NA,NA,TRBJ1-1,TGTGCCAGCAGCTTATTTTTGGGGAACACTGAAGCTTTCTTT,CASSLFLGNTEAFF
TRBV10-3,many,NA,TRBJ2-5,TGTGCCATCAGTCCCGCGGATGGTAGTGAGACCCAGTACTTC,CAISPADGSETQYF
TRBV6-1,many,TRBD1,TRBJ2-2,TGTGCCAGCAGGACAGGGCAGGACACCGGGGAGCTGTTTTTT,CASRTGQDTGELFF
TRBV20-1,many,NA,TRBJ2-1,TGCAGTGCTAGAGATGGGGCAGGGGATGAGCAGTTCTTC,CSARDGAGDEQFF
TRBV27,few,NA,TRBJ2-1,TGTGCCAGCAGTTTATTAGGGGGGGACTACAATGAGCAGTTCTTC,CASSLLGGDYNEQFF
TRBV7-9,NA,NA,TRBJ2-2,TGTGCCAGCAGCTTCCCTAGCCGGACCGGGGAGCTGTTTTTT,CASSFPSRTGELFF
TRBV2,few,NA,TRBJ1-4,TGTGCCAGCGATGGCCCCCAAGGACTGTTTTTT,CASDGPQGLFF
TRBV6-1,many,TRBD2,TRBJ2-6,TGTGCCAGCACGGGGGGGGGGGAACGGGCCAACGTCCTGACTTTC,CASTGGGERANVLTF
TRBV2,few,NA,TRBJ2-2,TGTGCCAGTCAACGGGTCCCCACCGGGGAGCTGTTTTTT,CASQRVPTGELFF
TRBV7-9,once,TRBD1,TRBJ1-4,TGTGCCAGCAGCGGAGGGACAGCTTTTAATGAAAAACTGTTTTTT,CASSGGTAFNEKLFF
TRBV5-6,once,NA,TRBJ2-3,TGTGCCAGCAGCTTGGGAGGATTGGATACGCAGTATTTT,CASSLGGLDTQYF
TRBV20-1,NA,NA,TRBJ2-7,TGCAGTGCTAGGGTAAGGGGGAAAACCTCCTACGAGCAGTACTTC,CSARVRGKTSYEQYF
TRBV7-6,many,NA,TRBJ2-3,TGTGCCAGCAGCGGGAGAGATACGCAGTATTTT,CASSGRDTQYF
TRBV20-1,NA,NA,TRBJ2-3,TGCAGTGCTAGTAACCGGTCCCTCCATGATACGCAGTATTTT,CSASNRSLHDTQYF
TRBV2,medium-sized,NA,TRBJ2-3,TGTGCCAGCAGTGAAACCGGGTTTGCAGATACGCAGTATTTT,CASSETGFADTQYF
TRBV7-9,few,TRBD1,TRBJ1-4,TGTGCCAGCAGCACTCCGGGACAGGGTTCTAATGAAAAACTGTTTTTT,CASSTPGQGSNEKLFF
TRBV4-1,few,NA,TRBJ1-4,TGCGCCAGCAGCCAAAATACAGGGAATGAAAAACTGTTTTTT,CASSQNTGNEKLFF